This is a list of T cell receptor beta chains from one sample in a study of vaccination effects on CD4 cells after COVID-19. Sequencing used immunoSEQ multiplex PCR; TCRdb keeps in-frame clones, though not all of them. This sample carries roughly 41,000 clones, about 60% of them seen once, and the ten largest clones take more than 13%. Their antigens remain unidentified. Sequenced here: CD4+ T cells from PBMCs cultured with HCoV-OC43 spike peptides, sampled before COVID-19 vaccination. All receptors come from a human donor who received a COVID-19 vaccine. Each CDR3 is given with its conserved first and last residue. The order of the fields is V gene, clone size, D gene, CDR3 length, J gene, CDR3 DNA, CDR3 protein. The D gene is left open where the match is weak. Where a row states a size, it is once, few, many or the class of an expanded clone; other rows omit it.

>TRBV2|NA|NA|13|TRBJ1-5
TGTGCCAGCAGTGATAGGGGAGGGCAACCCCAGCATTTT
CASSDRGGQPQHF
>TRBV6-6|NA|TRBD1|15|TRBJ1-5
TGTGCCAGCAGTCCGACAGGGTATAGCAATCAGCCCCAGCATTTT
CASSPTGYSNQPQHF
>TRBV7-2|few|NA|12|TRBJ2-3
TGTGCCAGCAGCTACAAACCCAATACGCAGTATTTT
CASSYKPNTQYF
>TRBV3-1/TRBV3-2|NA|NA|13|TRBJ2-7
TGTGCCAGCAGCCATAGGGCCTCCTACGAGCAGTACTTC
CASSHRASYEQYF
>TRBV6-6|NA|NA|15|TRBJ1-4
TGTGCCAGCAGTTACTCGGGCCGCTCAAATGAAAAACTGTTTTTT
CASSYSGRSNEKLFF
>TRBV5-1|NA|TRBD2|15|TRBJ2-7
TGCGCCAGCAGCTTAGAAGCGGGGGGGTCCTACGAGCAGTACTTC
CASSLEAGGSYEQYF
>TRBV3-1/TRBV3-2|NA|TRBD2|15|TRBJ2-1
TGTGCCAGCAGCCAACCGGGACTAGTATACAATGAGCAGTTCTTC
CASSQPGLVYNEQFF
>TRBV27|NA|NA|14|TRBJ2-7
TGTGCCAGCAGTTACGACAGGACCTCCTACGAGCAGTACTTC
CASSYDRTSYEQYF
>TRBV24-1|NA|NA|13|TRBJ2-3
TGTGCCACCGCCGAGGGACAAACAGATACGCAGTATTTT
CATAEGQTDTQYF
>TRBV30|NA|NA|14|TRBJ1-1
TGTGCCTGGAGTACATCTTACAGTAACACTGAAGCTTTCTTT
CAWSTSYSNTEAFF
>TRBV4-2|NA|TRBD1|15|TRBJ1-1
TGTGCCAGCAGCCAAGGGCAGGGGGCTGTCGCTGAAGCTTTCTTT
CASSQGQGAVAEAFF
>TRBV3-1/TRBV3-2|NA|NA|12|TRBJ1-2
TGTGCCAGCAGCCAACGGACCTATGGCTACACCTTC
CASSQRTYGYTF
>TRBV18|NA|NA|14|TRBJ2-1
TGTGCCAGCTCACCAGGGATAGATGTGAATGAGCAGTTCTTC
CASSPGIDVNEQFF
>TRBV14|NA|TRBD1|13|TRBJ1-2
TGTGCCAGCAGCACCGACAGGGGAATACGCTACACCTTC
CASSTDRGIRYTF
>TRBV6-5|NA|TRBD1|15|TRBJ1-6
TGTGCCAGCAGTACCCAACGACAGGGAGGATCACCCCTCCACTTT
CASSTQRQGGSPLHF
>TRBV7-9|few|TRBD2|15|TRBJ2-3
TGTGCCAGCAGCCCGGGACTAGAAAACACAGATACGCAGTATTTT
CASSPGLENTDTQYF
>TRBV25-1|NA|NA|15|TRBJ1-2
TGTGCCAGCAGTGAATTGGGGCAGGGGTTTCATGGCTACACCTTC
CASSELGQGFHGYTF
>TRBV10-1|NA|TRBD1|14|TRBJ1-1
TGCGCCAGCCGACAGGGTTCCATGAACACTGAAGCTTTCTTT
CASRQGSMNTEAFF
>TRBV7-2|once|TRBD1|18|TRBJ2-2
TGTGCCAGCAGCTTACTAACGCCCGGGACAGGGCCTTACGGGGAGCTGTTTTTT
CASSLLTPGTGPYGELFF
>TRBV9|NA|NA|14|TRBJ1-6
TGTGCCAGCAACAAGAGGAGAGACGGTTCACCCCTCCACTTT
CASNKRRDGSPLHF
>TRBV29-1|NA|TRBD1|14|TRBJ2-5
TGCAGCGTTGTCTCACAGGGGCGGCAAGAGACCCAGTACTTC
CSVVSQGRQETQYF
>TRBV5-5|NA|TRBD1|16|TRBJ2-2
TGTGCCAGCAGCCCAGGACAGGGGGTTTTAACCGGGGAGCTGTTTTTT
CASSPGQGVLTGELFF
>TRBV5-1|once|TRBD1|14|TRBJ1-3
TGCGCCAGCAGCACCAGACAGGGAGGAAACACCATATATTTT
CASSTRQGGNTIYF
>TRBV2|NA|TRBD1|16|TRBJ1-2
TGTGCCAGCAGTGAGGGGACAGAGTCGACTTCGTATGGCTACACCTTC
CASSEGTESTSYGYTF
>TRBV5-1|NA|NA|16|TRBJ2-1
TGCGCCAGCAGCTTGGCCTACGGGAGCTCCTACAATGAGCAGTTCTTC
CASSLAYGSSYNEQFF
>TRBV19|NA|NA|12|TRBJ2-1
TGTGCCAGTAGTACCCAAACAGGGTACCTGTTCTTC
CASSTQTGYLFF
>TRBV5-5|NA|NA|14|TRBJ1-2
TGTGCCAGCAGCTTGGCCGTTCAGGACTATAGCTACACCTTC
CASSLAVQDYSYTF
>TRBV25-1|NA|NA|14|TRBJ1-2
TGTGCCAGCAGTGAAGTTTATGGAGGGACTGGCTACACCTTC
CASSEVYGGTGYTF
>TRBV2|NA|TRBD2|10|TRBJ2-1
TGTGCGAGCGGGGGAAACGAGCAGTTCTTC
CASGGNEQFF
>TRBV6-2/TRBV6-3|NA|NA|19|TRBJ1-3
TGTGCCAGCAGTTATATTCTGATAGGGTGGCCAGCCTCTGGAAACACCATATATTTT
CASSYILIGWPASGNTIYF
>TRBV5-4|few|NA|13|TRBJ1-2
TGTGCCAGCAGCCTCGACAGGACCTATGGCTACACCTTC
CASSLDRTYGYTF
>TRBV19|NA|NA|13|TRBJ1-1
TGTGCCAGTATTACGGGTTATAACACTGAAGCTTTCTTT
CASITGYNTEAFF
>TRBV10-3|NA|NA|14|TRBJ1-2
TGTGCCATCAGTGATAATCGGGGGAACTATGGCTACACCTTC
CAISDNRGNYGYTF
>TRBV3-1/TRBV3-2|NA|NA|12|TRBJ2-5
TGTGCCAGCAGCCAAGGAGAAGAGACCCAGTACTTC
CASSQGEETQYF
>TRBV4-1|few|NA|14|TRBJ1-2
TGCGCCAGCAGCCAATGGGGGAAGGACTATGGCTACACCTTC
CASSQWGKDYGYTF
>TRBV9|NA|NA|15|TRBJ2-7
TGTGCCAGCAGCGTAAGGTCGGCAGGGTCCCACGAGCAGTACTTC
CASSVRSAGSHEQYF
>TRBV12-3/TRBV12-4|NA|NA|12|TRBJ1-1
TGTGCCAGCAGTTTGGAAGGGTTTAAAGCTTTCTTT
CASSLEGFKAFF
>TRBV11-2|few|NA|15|TRBJ2-2
TGTGCCAGCAGTTTGACGTCTGGGAACACCGGGGAGCTGTTTTTT
CASSLTSGNTGELFF
>TRBV18|NA|TRBD1|13|TRBJ2-1
TGTGCCAGCTCACCCACAGGGGGCCGAGAGCAGTTCTTC
CASSPTGGREQFF
>TRBV11-2|NA|TRBD1|13|TRBJ1-5
TGTGCCAGCAGCCAGGGGGGGGCTCAGCCCCAGCATTTT
CASSQGGAQPQHF